The 14 T cell receptor beta chains listed next were all sequenced from one sample in a study of T cells in Graves' hyperthyroidism and ophthalmopathy. Amplification of TCR beta CDR3 regions was performed using RNA transcripts as template. The study used the HTBI primer set for a first-round RT-PCR of the TCR CDR3. One entry per CDR3 protein results from TCRdb running MiXCR on the multiplex PCR reads. The data hold a few hundred thousand distinct CDR3 sequences, with 17% observed a single time. Sequencing input: blood. The receptors were gathered from a young woman with Graves' ophthalmopathy.

This clonotype appeared many times. The chain employs TRBV5-5 and TRBJ2-2; D is tentatively TRBD1 or TRBD2 (5 bases each). V was clipped by 4 bases and J by 0 bases, with 13 bases between them. The CDR3 has 16 residues. CDR1 is SGHKS, CDR2 YYEKEE, per germline (reference sequence). CDR3 DNA sequence: TGTGCCAGCAGCCTAGGGACGGGAACGAACACCGGGGAGCTGTTTTTT. It encodes CASSLGTGTNTGELFF.

The V and J genes are TRBV7-3 and TRBJ2-7; TRBD1 matches at 11 bases. The CDR3 sequence is 16 residues long. The junction had 5 bases not matched to a gene; V was cut back by 3 bases and J by 1 base. Germline loops: CDR1 SGHTA, CDR2 FQGTGA. CDR3 nucleotides: TGTGCCAGCAGCTTGGGACAGGGGGGGAATTCCTACGAGCAGTACTTC. Its translation: CASSLGQGGNSYEQYF.

In the case of this clonotype: One base away lies a much larger clone, so this may be a sequencing read error. The gene calls are TRBV11-2 and TRBJ2-3; D ambiguous. CDR1 and CDR2 (germline): SGHAT, FQNNGV. The CDR3 length is 12 residues. In DNA, the CDR3 is TGTGCCAGCACCCACCTTTTCGATACGCGGTATTTT. Its protein product is CASTHLFDTRYF.

Note on this clonotype: One base away lies a much larger clone, so this may be a sequencing read error. The rearrangement joins TRBV4-2 to TRBJ1-2; TRBD1 aligns across 7 bases. V was pared by 4 bases and J by 4 bases, with 12 bases of the junction left unmatched. CDR1 and CDR2 (germline): LGHNA, YNFKEQ. There are 16 residues in the CDR3. The CDR3 loop reads CASSLNRAPGGYGYTF. CDR3 nucleotides: TGTGCCAGCAGCCTTAACCGGGCACCAGGGGGCTATGGCTACACCTTC.

The chain uses TRBV18 and TRBJ1-5; D is ambiguous. Per germline, CDR1 KGHSH and CDR2 LQKENI. The germline V and J ends were trimmed by 6 bases and 0 bases, with 9 bases remaining between them. The CDR3 loop spans 14 amino acids. The CDR3 region is CASSPTISNQPQHF. The CDR3 DNA reads as TGTGCCAGCTCCCCGACAATTAGCAATCAGCCCCAGCATTTT.

A few counts support this clonotype. The chain recombines TRBV29-1 with TRBJ2-1, with a weak D call TRBD2 (6 bases). Germline CDR1 is SQVTM and CDR2 is ANQGSEA. V lost 2 bases and J lost 9, with 17 bases in between. The CDR3 has 14 residues. CDR3 DNA: TGCAGCGTTGAAAAGGGTTGGAGGGTGGTTGAGCAGTTCTTC. It specifies CSVEKGWRVVEQFF.

This clonotype was seen a handful of times. The chain couples TRBV9 to TRBJ2-2, with 12 bases aligning to TRBD1. CDR3 size: 19 residues. V lost 4 bases to trimming and J lost 4 bases; unmatched junction nucleotides: 14. CDR1 is SGDLS and CDR2 is YYNGEE in the germline V gene. CDR3 DNA sequence: TGTGCCAGCAGCACCGGGACAGGGGGCCGCGGCGATGGCACCGGGGAGCTGTTTTTT. This codes for CASSTGTGGRGDGTGELFF.

This clonotype was detected only a few times. The V call is TRBV3-1, the J call TRBJ1-1; 8 bases agree with TRBD1. V was clipped by 2 bases and J by 1 base; unmatched bases: 3. Germline V gene data show CDR1 as LGHDT and CDR2 as YNNKEL (reference sequence). The CDR3 has 15 amino acids. CDR3 loop: CASSQHTGGNTEAFF. For the CDR3, the DNA is TGTGCCAGCAGCCAACACACAGGGGGGAACACTGAAGCTTTCTTT.

Here the CDR3 DNA reads TGCAGCGTTGGAGGGGGGCCAGATACGCAGTATTTT. It yields the protein CSVGGGPDTQYF. The chain is built from TRBV29-1 and TRBJ2-3; D tentatively reads TRBD1 or TRBD2 (6 bases each). Germline CDR1 SQVTM, CDR2 ANQGSEA. The CDR3 is 12 residues long. Trimming shortened V by 4 bases and J by 4 bases, and 9 bases separated the two germline ends.

This clonotype was picked up many times. V is TRBV28 and J is TRBJ1-1; D is undetermined. Trimming cost V 7 bases and J 7 bases, with 13 bases left between them. The CDR3 runs to 12 residues. CDR1 is MDHEN, CDR2 SYDVKM, per germline. The DNA for the CDR3 is TGTGCCAGCACGACTCAACGGGTTGAAGCTTTCTTT. It encodes CASTTQRVEAFF.

The V call is TRBV9, the J call TRBJ1-1; TRBD1 is a possible D gene (5 bases). Trimming shortened V by 2 bases and J by 6 bases, and 8 bases separated the two germline ends. The CDR3 is made up of 12 amino acids. Germline V gene sequence: CDR1 SGDLS, CDR2 YYNGEE. The CDR3 DNA reads TGTGCCAGCAGCGTTGGGGGACCTGAAGCTTTCTTT. Amino acid sequence: CASSVGGPEAFF.

This clonotype was observed a single time. Sequence at one end of the junction differs from germline and may be a read error. V usage is TRBV6-5 and J usage is TRBJ1-6, with D uncertain. In germline, CDR1 is MNHEY, CDR2 SVGAGI. CDR3 size: 14 residues. Here the CDR3 reads CASSYIAGDSPFHF. CDR3 nucleotides: TGTGCCAGCAGTTACATCGCTGGGGATTCACCCTTCCACTTT.

In its sample, this clonotype was seen many times. The chain links TRBV27 to TRBJ1-5, with 11 bases aligning to TRBD1. Germline CDR1 is MNHEY and CDR2 is SMNVEV (reference sequence). With 10 bases clipped from V and 7 bases from J, the junction kept 6 bases outside the gene matches. The CDR3 runs 13 residues. The CDR3 region is CATGTGGNQPQHF. The CDR3 DNA reads as TGTGCCACAGGGACAGGGGGAAACCAGCCCCAGCATTTT.

The chain uses TRBV7-3 and TRBJ1-2; D ambiguous. CDR1 SGHTA and CDR2 FQGTGA come from the germline V gene. The CDR3 consists of 17 residues. Trimming took 3 bases from V and 8 from J, leaving 25 bases between them. The CDR3 region is CASSFPWNQTKLGGYTF. The DNA for the CDR3 is TGTGCCAGCAGCTTCCCCTGGAACCAGACCAAGTTAGGGGGCTACACCTTC. The full variable domain, completed using reference TRBV7-3 and TRBJ1-2, is GAGVSQTPSNKVTEKGKYVELRCDPISGHTALYWYRQSLGQGPEFLIYFQGTGAADDSGLPNDRFFAVRPEGSVSTLKIQRTERGDSAVYLCASSFPWNQTKLGGYTFGSGTRLTVV.